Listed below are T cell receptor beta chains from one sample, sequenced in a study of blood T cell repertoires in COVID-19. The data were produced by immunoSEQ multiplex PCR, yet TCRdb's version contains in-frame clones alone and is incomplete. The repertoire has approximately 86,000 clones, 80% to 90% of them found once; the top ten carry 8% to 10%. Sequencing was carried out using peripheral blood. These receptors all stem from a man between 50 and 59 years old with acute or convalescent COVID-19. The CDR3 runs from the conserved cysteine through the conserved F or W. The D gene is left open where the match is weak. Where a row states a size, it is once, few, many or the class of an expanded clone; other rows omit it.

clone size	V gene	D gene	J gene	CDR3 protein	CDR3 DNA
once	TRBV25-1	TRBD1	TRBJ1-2	CASSELNDREVGYTF	TGTGCCAGCAGTGAACTAAACGACAGGGAAGTTGGCTACACCTTC
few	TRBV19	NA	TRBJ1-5	CASSITWWERNQPQHF	TGTGCCAGTAGTATTACTTGGTGGGAGCGCAATCAGCCCCAGCATTTT
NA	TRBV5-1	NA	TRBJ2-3	CASSFAVSGTSTDTQYF	TGCGCCAGCAGTTTTGCGGTCAGCGGGACATCCACAGATACGCAGTATTTT
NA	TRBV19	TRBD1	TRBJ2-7	CATRQGGLYEQYF	TGTGCCACCCGACAGGGGGGCCTCTACGAGCAGTACTTC
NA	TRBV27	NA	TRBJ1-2	CASSFSGTGGYTF	TGTGCCAGCAGTTTTTCAGGGACTGGTGGCTACACCTTC
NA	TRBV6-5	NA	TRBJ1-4	CASRRPGLNEKLFF	TGTGCCAGCAGACGCCCGGGTCTTAATGAAAAACTGTTTTTT
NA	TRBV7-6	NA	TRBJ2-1	CASSLGLGGHNEQFF	TGTGCCAGCAGCTTGGGGCTAGGGGGACACAATGAGCAGTTCTTC
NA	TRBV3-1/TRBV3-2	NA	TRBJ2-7	CASSRMSLGADEQYF	TGTGCCAGCAGCCGCATGTCCTTGGGGGCGGACGAGCAGTACTTC
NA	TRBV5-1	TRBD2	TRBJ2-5	CASSFSSGGYETQYF	TGCGCCAGCAGCTTTTCTAGCGGGGGGTATGAGACCCAGTACTTC
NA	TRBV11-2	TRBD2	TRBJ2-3	CASSIRTSWADTQYF	TGTGCCAGCAGCATCCGGACTAGCTGGGCAGATACGCAGTATTTT
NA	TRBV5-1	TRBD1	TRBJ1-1	CASSSGQGARTEAFF	TGCGCCAGCAGCTCGGGACAGGGGGCGCGAACTGAAGCTTTCTTT
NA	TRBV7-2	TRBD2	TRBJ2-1	CASSPLAGGNEQFF	TGTGCCAGCAGCCCTCTAGCGGGGGGCAATGAGCAGTTCTTC
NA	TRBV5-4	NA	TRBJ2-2	CASSPSPTGELFF	TGTGCCAGCAGTCCATCCCCCACCGGGGAGCTGTTTTTT
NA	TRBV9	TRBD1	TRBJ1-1	CASSLTGAGVTEAFF	TGTGCCAGCAGTTTGACAGGGGCGGGTGTGACTGAAGCTTTCTTT
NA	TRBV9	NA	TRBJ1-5	CASSVGAGEGSFNQPQHF	TGTGCCAGCAGCGTAGGAGCAGGGGAAGGGTCTTTTAATCAGCCCCAGCATTTT
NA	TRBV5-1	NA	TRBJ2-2	CASSLAGNPGELFF	TGCGCCAGCAGCTTGGCCGGGAATCCCGGGGAGCTGTTTTTT
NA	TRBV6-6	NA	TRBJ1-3	CASSYTISGNTIYF	TGTGCCAGCAGTTACACTATCTCTGGAAACACCATATATTTT
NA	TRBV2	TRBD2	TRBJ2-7	CASSKSRGDYEQYF	TGTGCCAGCAGTAAGTCGCGGGGGGACTACGAGCAGTACTTC
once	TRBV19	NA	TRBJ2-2	CASTTMGTSNTGELFF	TGTGCCAGTACCACCATGGGGACATCGAACACCGGGGAGCTGTTTTTT
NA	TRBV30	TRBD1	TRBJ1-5	CAWSALGQGRNQPQHF	TGTGCCTGGAGTGCCCTGGGACAGGGAAGAAATCAGCCCCAGCATTTT
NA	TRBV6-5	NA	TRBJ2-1	CASSSETLSDEQFF	TGTGCCAGCAGTTCTGAGACTTTGTCGGATGAGCAGTTCTTC
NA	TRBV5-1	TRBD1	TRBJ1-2	CASRTGQGPNYGYTF	TGCGCCAGCAGAACGGGACAGGGGCCCAACTATGGCTACACCTTC
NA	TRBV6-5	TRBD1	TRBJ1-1	CASSPTQGRTEAFF	TGTGCCAGCAGTCCGACACAGGGGAGGACTGAAGCTTTCTTT
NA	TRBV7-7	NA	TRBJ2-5	CASSRSRNQETQYF	TGTGCCAGCAGCCGGAGTAGGAACCAAGAGACCCAGTACTTC
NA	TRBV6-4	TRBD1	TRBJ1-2	CASSDGTGGNGYTF	TGTGCCAGCAGTGATGGAACAGGGGGAAATGGCTACACCTTC
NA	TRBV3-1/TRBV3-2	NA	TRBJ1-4	CASSQAGRPGGEKLFF	TGTGCCAGCAGCCAAGCAGGACGGCCCGGGGGTGAAAAACTGTTTTTT
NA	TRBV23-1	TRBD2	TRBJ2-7	CASSQSGAGGLREQYF	TGCGCCAGCAGTCAATCGGGGGCGGGGGGTTTGCGCGAGCAGTACTTC
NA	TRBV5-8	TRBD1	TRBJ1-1	CASSPGQGKMNTEAFF	TGTGCCAGCAGCCCAGGACAGGGAAAGATGAACACTGAAGCTTTCTTT
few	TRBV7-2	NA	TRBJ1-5	CASSLSNSLFNQPQHF	TGTGCCAGCAGCTTGAGTAACAGCTTATTCAATCAGCCCCAGCATTTT
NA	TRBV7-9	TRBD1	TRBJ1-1	CASSRKTGSVTEAFF	TGTGCCAGCAGCCGCAAGACAGGGTCGGTCACTGAAGCTTTCTTT
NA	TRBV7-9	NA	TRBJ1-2	CASSPRGGDYGYTF	TGTGCCAGCAGCCCCCGGGGAGGGGACTATGGCTACACCTTC
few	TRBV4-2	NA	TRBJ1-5	CASSQGQGRNQPQHF	TGTGCCAGCAGCCAGGGGCAGGGCCGCAATCAGCCCCAGCATTTT
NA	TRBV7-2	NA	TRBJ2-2	CASSFSRWGGGELFF	TGTGCCAGCAGCTTCAGTCGTTGGGGAGGTGGGGAGCTGTTTTTT
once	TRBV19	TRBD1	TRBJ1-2	CASSTPTGVGYTF	TGTGCCAGTAGCACCCCGACAGGGGTTGGCTACACCTTC
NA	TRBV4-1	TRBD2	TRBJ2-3	CASSQGPTSGGHTQSQYF	TGCGCCAGCAGCCAAGGGCCGACTAGCGGGGGGCACACGCAGTCGCAGTATTTT
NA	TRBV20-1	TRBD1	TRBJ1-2	CSASRGQGINYGYTF	TGCAGTGCTAGTCGGGGACAGGGGATTAACTATGGCTACACCTTC
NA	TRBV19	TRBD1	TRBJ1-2	CASHRGPNYGYTF	TGTGCCAGTCACAGGGGGCCCAACTATGGCTACACCTTC
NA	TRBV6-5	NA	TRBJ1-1	CASSTGGRNTEAFF	TGTGCCAGCAGTACTGGCGGTAGGAACACTGAAGCTTTCTTT
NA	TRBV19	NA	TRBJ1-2	CASSIRQALSYGYTF	TGTGCCAGTAGTATTCGACAGGCCTTATCTTATGGCTACACCTTC
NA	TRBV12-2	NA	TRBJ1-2	CASRPAGRCYGYTF	TGTGCAAGTCGCCCTGCCGGGAGATGCTATGGCTACACCTTC
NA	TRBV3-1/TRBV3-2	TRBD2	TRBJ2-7	CASSQGLLRVAGEQYF	TGTGCCAGCAGCCAAGGTCTTCTTCGGGTAGCGGGCGAGCAGTACTTC
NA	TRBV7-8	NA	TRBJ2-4	CASSPGSIENIQYF	TGTGCCAGCAGCCCAGGGTCTATCGAAAACATTCAGTACTTC
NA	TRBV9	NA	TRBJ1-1	CASSVGPSSRQAKGAEAFF	TGTGCCAGCAGCGTGGGACCCTCATCAAGACAGGCCAAGGGGGCTGAAGCTTTCTTT
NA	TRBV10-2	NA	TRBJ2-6	CASKEGRGSGANVLTF	TGCGCCAGCAAGGAGGGTCGGGGCTCTGGGGCCAACGTCCTGACTTTC
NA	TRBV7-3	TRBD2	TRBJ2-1	CASSLTGGGESIGEQFF	TGTGCCAGCAGCTTAACGGGCGGGGGAGAGTCGATCGGTGAGCAGTTCTTC
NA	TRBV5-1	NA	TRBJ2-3	CASSLASTDTQYF	TGCGCCAGCAGCTTGGCTAGCACAGATACGCAGTATTTT
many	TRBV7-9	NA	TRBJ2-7	CASGDGSYEQYF	TGTGCCAGCGGAGACGGCTCCTACGAGCAGTACTTC
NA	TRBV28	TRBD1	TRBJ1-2	CASRHRGLGGYTF	TGTGCCAGCAGGCATAGGGGGCTAGGTGGCTACACCTTC
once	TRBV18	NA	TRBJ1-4	CASSPSNEKLFF	TGTGCCAGCTCACCCTCTAATGAAAAACTGTTTTTT